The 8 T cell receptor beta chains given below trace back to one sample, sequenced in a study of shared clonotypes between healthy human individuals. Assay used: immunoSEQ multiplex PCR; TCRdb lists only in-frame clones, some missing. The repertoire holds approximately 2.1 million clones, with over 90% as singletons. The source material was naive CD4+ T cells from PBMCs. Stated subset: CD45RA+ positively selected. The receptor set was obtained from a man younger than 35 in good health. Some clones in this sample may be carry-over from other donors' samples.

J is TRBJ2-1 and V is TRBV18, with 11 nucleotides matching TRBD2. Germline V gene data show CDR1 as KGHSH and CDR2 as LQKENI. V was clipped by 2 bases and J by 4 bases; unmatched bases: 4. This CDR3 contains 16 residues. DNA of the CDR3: TGTGCCAGCTCACCAGGACTAGCGGGTATATACAATGAGCAGTTCTTC. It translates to CASSPGLAGIYNEQFF.

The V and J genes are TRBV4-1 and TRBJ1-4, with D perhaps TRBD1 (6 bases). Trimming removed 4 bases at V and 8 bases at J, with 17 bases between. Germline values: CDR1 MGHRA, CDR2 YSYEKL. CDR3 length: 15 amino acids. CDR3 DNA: TGCGCCAGCAGCCCGCCCGGCAGGGGACGGGAAAAACTGTTTTTT. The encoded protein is CASSPPGRGREKLFF.

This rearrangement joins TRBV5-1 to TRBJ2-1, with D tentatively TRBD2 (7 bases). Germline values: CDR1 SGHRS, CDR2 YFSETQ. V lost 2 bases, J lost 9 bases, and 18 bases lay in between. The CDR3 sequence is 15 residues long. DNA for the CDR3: TGCGCCAGCAGCTTAGGAACCACGGGGGGCATTGAGCAGTTCTTC. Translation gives CASSLGTTGGIEQFF.

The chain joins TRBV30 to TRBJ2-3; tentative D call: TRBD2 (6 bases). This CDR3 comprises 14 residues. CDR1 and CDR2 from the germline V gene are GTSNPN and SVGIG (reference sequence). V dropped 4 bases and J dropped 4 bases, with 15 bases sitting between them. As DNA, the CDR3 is TGTGCCTGGAACCCGGGAGATCCGCCAGATACGCAGTATTTT. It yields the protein CAWNPGDPPDTQYF.

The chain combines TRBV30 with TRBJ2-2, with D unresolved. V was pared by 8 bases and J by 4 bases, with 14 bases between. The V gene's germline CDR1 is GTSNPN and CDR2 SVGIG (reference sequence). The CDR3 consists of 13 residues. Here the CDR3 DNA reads TGTGCCCGCATACAAAGTGGCACCGGGGAGCTGTTTTTT. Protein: CARIQSGTGELFF.

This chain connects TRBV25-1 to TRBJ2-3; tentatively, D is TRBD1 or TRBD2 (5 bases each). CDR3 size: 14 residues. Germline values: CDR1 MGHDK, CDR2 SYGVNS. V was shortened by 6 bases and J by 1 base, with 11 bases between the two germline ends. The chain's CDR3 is CASRYGGGTDTQYF. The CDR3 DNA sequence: TGTGCCAGCAGATATGGGGGTGGCACAGATACGCAGTATTTT.

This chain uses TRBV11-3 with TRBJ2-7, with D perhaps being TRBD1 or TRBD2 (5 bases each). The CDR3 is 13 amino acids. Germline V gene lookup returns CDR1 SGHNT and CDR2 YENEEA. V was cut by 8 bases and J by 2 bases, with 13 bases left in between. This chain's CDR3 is CASARGAAYEQYF. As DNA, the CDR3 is TGTGCCAGCGCCCGAGGGGCAGCCTACGAGCAGTACTTC.

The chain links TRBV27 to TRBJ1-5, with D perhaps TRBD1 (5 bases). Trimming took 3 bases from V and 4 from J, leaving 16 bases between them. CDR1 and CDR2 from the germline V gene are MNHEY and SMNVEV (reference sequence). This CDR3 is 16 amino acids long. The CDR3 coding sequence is TGTGCCAGCAGTTTGGTAGCCAGGGTAGGAAATCAGCCCCAGCATTTT. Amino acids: CASSLVARVGNQPQHF.